The T cell receptor (beta chain) described here comes from a study of cytomegalovirus exposure and HLA in healthy donors. V lost 8 bases and J 3 bases, leaving 14 bases between the germline ends. Germline V lookup: CDR1 MNHEY, CDR2 SVGAGI. There are 13 residues in the CDR3. A remark on this clone: The antigen is not known.

Regarding the study as a whole: With later analysis, a missense DCLRE1C variant became linked to TCR beta V- and J-gene trimming. TCR beta V segments were, for the most part, productive about 87% or about 30% of the time in an earlier analysis.

Researchers ran the PCR with 60 Vbeta and 13 Jbeta primers. TCRdb's table, derived via immunoSEQ multiplex PCR, lists solely in-frame clones and lacks some. The sample holds around 200,000 clones, about 80% seen once. The chain combines TRBV6-5 with TRBJ2-7, with D maybe TRBD2 (5 bases). This TCR was recovered from a man aged 40-50 years in good health and CMV-seronegative. Source material: PBMCs. The CDR3 protein is CASRRTFGYEQYF. CDR3 coding DNA: TGTGCCAGCCGCCGGACTTTTGGCTACGAGCAGTACTTC.